This T cell receptor beta chain was sequenced for a study of control samples from healthy donors and cancer patients. Libraries were prepared by immunoSEQ multiplex PCR; TCRdb keeps only in-frame clonotypes and omits some of them. The sample lists about 150,000 clones, more than 85% occurring once. CDR3 length equals 14 residues. CDR1 is WSHSY and CDR2 is SAAADI in the germline V gene. Trimming left V 8 bases short and J 0 bases short, with 10 bases between. The TCR sequence derives from a man aged 25 to 45 in good health. The chain employs TRBV10-2 and TRBJ1-4; D is uncertain. Sequenced: blood. CDR3 in amino acids: CASQSGATNEKLFF. Here the CDR3 DNA reads TGCGCCAGCCAAAGCGGAGCAACTAATGAAAAACTGTTTTTT.